This TCR beta chain originates from a study of blood T cell repertoires in COVID-19. As for the study in general: The cDNA or gDNA used as material had been derived from T cells, B-cell-depleted T cells, or PBMCs.

The V gene's germline CDR1 is MDHEN and CDR2 SYDVKM. The V gene lost 4 bases and the J gene lost 3 bases, with 7 bases spanning the gap. The CDR3 length is 14 residues. In the study's own analysis: Counts of nucleated cells, estimated from reference gene primer amplification, were obtained. Sequencing was performed with immunoSEQ multiplex PCR; in TCRdb, only in-frame clones are kept and a portion is missing. Clone size and V and J calls were adopted from that table, with D and trimming inferred from the DNA. The sample has 180,000 or so clones, roughly four fifths seen once. The receptor's source is a man aged 35-49 years who had recovered from COVID-19. The chain combines TRBV28 with TRBJ1-6; weak D call: TRBD1 (5 bases). The sample was peripheral blood. The CDR3 bases are TGTGCCAGCAGTTGGACACTCTATAATTCACCCCTCCACTTT. Amino acid sequence: CASSWTLYNSPLHF.